This TCR beta chain was identified in a study of CXCR3-negative and CXCR3-positive naive CD8 T cells. CD45RO-CCR7+CD27+CD95- expression identified naive CD8+ T cells. The study's findings and limits: After cryopreservation, CXCR3 expression dropped partially; most assays used fresh PBMCs. CXCR3-positive naive cells had TRB CDR3s that were more hydrophobic than CXCR3-negative naive cells had.

UMI labels and 5' RACE were used to prepare the TRB cDNA libraries. TCRdb re-called the 5' RACE reads; one entry per CDR3 protein, DNA not given. In all, the sample yields about 63,000 distinct CDR3 sequences. CDR1 and CDR2 (germline): SGHTA, FQGTGA. This CDR3 has 14 residues. With respect to this clonotype: Antigen: not known.

This TCR was sampled from a human donor in good health. Some clones in this sample may be carry-over from other donors' samples. V usage is TRBV7-3 and J usage is TRBJ2-2. Source material: naive CXCR3+ CD8+ T cells from blood. As for subset: CD45RO-CCR7+CD27+CD95- naive CD8+ T cells expressing CXCR3 (TNR3+). CDR3 region: CASSLGFDTGELFF.